The 12 T cell receptor beta chains in this list originate from one sample, sequenced in a study of shared clonotypes between healthy human individuals. The method was immunoSEQ multiplex PCR; TCRdb's version includes in-frame clones alone and lacks a portion of them. Of around 2.1 million clones in the sample, around 93% were seen once. Terminally differentiated effector memory CD45RA+ cells were excluded from the naive CD8 cells, which were CD45RO-negative and positively selected for CCR7. The sample consisted of naive CD8+ T cells from PBMCs. All receptors come from a man younger than 35 in good health. Some clones in this sample may be carry-over from other donors' samples.

Concerning this clone: Other DNA sequences of this sample code for an identical CDR3. The rearrangement joins TRBV9 to TRBJ1-3; a possible D gene is TRBD1 (5 bases). The V and J ends lost 0 bases and 4 bases respectively, with 11 bases between them. The germline V gene encodes CDR1 SGDLS and CDR2 YYNGEE. CDR3 length: 15 residues. CDR3: CASSVGAGPGNTIYF. In DNA form, the CDR3 reads TGTGCCAGCAGCGTAGGAGCGGGGCCGGGAAACACCATATATTTT.

The CDR3: CASSLGSTSTDTQYF. As DNA, the CDR3 is TGTGCCAGCAGCCTCGGCAGCACTAGCACAGATACGCAGTATTTT. The V and J genes are TRBV5-8 and TRBJ2-3; D uncertain. Germline-derived CDR1 and CDR2 are SGHTS and YDEGEE. V shed 4 bases and J shed 0 bases, with 12 bases lying between them. The CDR3 is 15 residues long.

DNA for the CDR3: TGTGCCAGCAGTGAATCAGCAGGGCGAAGCTACGAGCAGTACTTC. Protein sequence: CASSESAGRSYEQYF. The chain links TRBV2 to TRBJ2-7, with D perhaps matching TRBD1 (5 bases). V was trimmed by 2 bases and J by 3 bases, leaving 14 bases between them. Germline V lookup: CDR1 SNHLY, CDR2 FYNNEI. The length of the CDR3 is 15 residues.

This chain joins TRBV7-9 and TRBJ2-1; TRBD2 matches at 8 bases. V was clipped by 1 base and J by 8 bases; unmatched bases: 7. CDR3 length: 15 residues. Per germline, CDR1 SEHNR and CDR2 FQNEAQ (reference sequence). The CDR3 loop is CASSLVAGGGHEQFF. The DNA of the CDR3 is TGTGCCAGCAGCTTAGTTGCGGGAGGTGGCCATGAGCAGTTCTTC.

The genes are TRBV6-1 and TRBJ2-7; 9 bases agree with TRBD1. CDR3 length: 14 amino acids. CDR1 and CDR2 from the germline V gene are MNHNS and SASEGT. The junction had 5 bases not matched to a gene; V was cut back by 5 bases and J by 3 bases. CDR3: CASSLRDRDYEQYF. The DNA for the CDR3 is TGTGCCAGCAGTCTAAGGGACAGGGACTACGAGCAGTACTTC.

As for this clone: Different DNA sequences within this sample yield the same CDR3. The rearrangement joins TRBV5-1 to TRBJ2-7; no definite D call. The CDR3 covers 11 residues. The germline V gene encodes CDR1 SGHRS and CDR2 YFSETQ. The V gene lost 2 bases and the J gene lost 4 bases, with 4 bases spanning the gap. The chain's CDR3 is CASSFGYEQYF. The CDR3, as DNA: TGCGCCAGCAGCTTTGGTTACGAGCAGTACTTC. Full variable domain (rest looked up from reference TRBV5-1 and TRBJ2-7): KAGVTQTPRYLIKTRGQQVTLSCSPISGHRSVSWYQQTPGQGLQFLFEYFSETQRNKGNFPGRFSGRQFSNSRSEMNVSTLELGDSALYLCASSFGYEQYFGPGTRLTVT.

The CDR3 loop is CASSITRPANGELFF. CDR3 nucleotide sequence: TGTGCCAGCAGCATCACACGGCCGGCTAACGGGGAGCTGTTTTTT. This chain uses TRBV5-5 with TRBJ2-2; D is unresolved. Germline lookup yields CDR1 SGHKS and CDR2 YYEKEE (reference sequence). The CDR3 spans 15 residues. Trimming stripped 4 bases from V and 7 bases from J, with 17 bases between. Supplemented by reference TRBV5-5 and TRBJ2-2, the full variable domain reads DAGVTQSPTHLIKTRGQQVTLRCSPISGHKSVSWYQQVLGQGPQFIFQYYEKEERGRGNFPDRFSARQFPNYSSELNVNALLLGDSALYLCASSITRPANGELFFGEGSRLTVL.

The genes are TRBV9 and TRBJ2-2, with D tentatively TRBD2 (6 bases). The CDR3 loop spans 13 amino acids. Trimming shortened V by 6 bases and J by 1 base, and 7 bases separated the two germline ends. Germline V gene data show CDR1 as SGDLS and CDR2 as YYNGEE. The CDR3 loop is CASTGENTGELFF. The DNA of the CDR3 is TGTGCCAGCACGGGAGAGAACACCGGGGAGCTGTTTTTT.

V and J are TRBV2 and TRBJ2-7, with TRBD2 matching over 10 bases. The CDR3 is 19 amino acids. V trimming: 3 bases; J trimming: 4 bases; junction bases outside the gene matches: 18. Germline V CDR1 and CDR2: SNHLY, FYNNEI. This CDR3 reads CASSEAAAGILAGWYEQYF. The CDR3 DNA follows: TGTGCCAGCAGTGAGGCCGCTGCGGGAATACTAGCGGGATGGTACGAGCAGTACTTC.

The chain recombines TRBV4-2 with TRBJ1-5, with unresolved D. The germline V and J ends were trimmed by 0 bases and 0 bases, with 12 bases remaining between them. The CDR3 sequence is 17 residues long. In germline, CDR1 is LGHNA, CDR2 YNFKEQ. Here the CDR3 reads CASSQEIWSDSNQPQHF. The CDR3 DNA reads TGTGCCAGCAGCCAAGAAATTTGGAGTGATAGCAATCAGCCCCAGCATTTT.

This chain joins TRBV29-1 and TRBJ2-6; a possible D gene is TRBD1 (5 bases). Germline-derived CDR1 and CDR2 are SQVTM and ANQGSEA. V shed 6 bases and J shed 3 bases, with 12 bases lying between them. CDR3 length: 14 residues. This CDR3 is CSVVTGSGANVLTF. CDR3 nucleotides: TGCAGCGTCGTTACAGGAAGTGGGGCCAACGTCCTGACTTTC.

The chain is built from TRBV11-2 and TRBJ2-7; TRBD2 might be the D (6 bases). Per germline, CDR1 SGHAT and CDR2 FQNNGV. Deletions cut 0 bases from V and 7 bases from J, with 10 bases between. This CDR3 spans 13 amino acids. CDR3 sequence: CASSLDYRGEQYF. The CDR3 bases are TGTGCCAGCAGCTTAGATTATCGGGGGGAGCAGTACTTC.